This T cell receptor beta chain was observed in a study of T cells in Graves' hyperthyroidism and ophthalmopathy. Findings and limits, study-wide: Ophthalmopathy was predicted by the model a median of roughly 6.6 months ahead of onset. Most expanded thyroid clonotypes above 0.001 recurred in blood.

CDR1 and CDR2 from the germline V gene are MNHEY and SMNVEV (reference sequence). This CDR3 spans 14 amino acids. The trim removed 6 bases at V and 4 bases at J, leaving 3 bases unmatched. This clonotype was counted at least ten times. What it binds is not known. RNA transcripts served as the template for amplifying TCR beta CDR3 regions. First-round RT-PCR targeting the TCR CDR3 was performed with the HTBI primer set. MiXCR was run by TCRdb on the multiplex PCR reads, yielding one entry per CDR3 protein. The sample includes 350,000 to 500,000 distinct CDR3 sequences, approximately 15% seen only once; the top ten take approximately 5.3%. The authors deemed Graves' hyperthyroidism stable absent ophthalmopathy progression within 18 months.

The chain is built from TRBV27 and TRBJ1-6, with 7 bases fitting TRBD1. This sequence originates from a woman aged 18-30 years with Graves' hyperthyroidism. The sample taken for sequencing was blood. The CDR3 spells CASRLTGYNSPLHF. The CDR3 DNA reads TGTGCCAGCAGATTGACAGGGTATAATTCACCCCTCCACTTT.